The clone carrying this T cell receptor (beta chain) was seen once. These data belong to a study of cytomegalovirus exposure and HLA in healthy donors. PCR used 60 Vbeta primers and 13 Jbeta primers. Here immunoSEQ multiplex PCR was the method, and the copy in TCRdb shows in-frame clones only, minus some. This sample has some 150,000 clones, with more than 60% found just once. Germline assignment: CDR1 DFQATT and CDR2 SNEGSKA (reference sequence). The V end lost 0 bases, the J end lost 9 bases, and 8 bases lay between the germline ends. The CDR3 contains 11 residues. The chain links TRBV20-1 to TRBJ1-1, with TRBD1 as a possible D gene (5 bases). This clonotype was obtained from a woman aged 40 to 55 in good health and CMV-seronegative. The sequencing sample was made of PBMCs. As DNA, the CDR3 is TGCAGTGCTAGAGAGGGGCTGAAAGCTTTCTTT. It translates to CSAREGLKAFF.